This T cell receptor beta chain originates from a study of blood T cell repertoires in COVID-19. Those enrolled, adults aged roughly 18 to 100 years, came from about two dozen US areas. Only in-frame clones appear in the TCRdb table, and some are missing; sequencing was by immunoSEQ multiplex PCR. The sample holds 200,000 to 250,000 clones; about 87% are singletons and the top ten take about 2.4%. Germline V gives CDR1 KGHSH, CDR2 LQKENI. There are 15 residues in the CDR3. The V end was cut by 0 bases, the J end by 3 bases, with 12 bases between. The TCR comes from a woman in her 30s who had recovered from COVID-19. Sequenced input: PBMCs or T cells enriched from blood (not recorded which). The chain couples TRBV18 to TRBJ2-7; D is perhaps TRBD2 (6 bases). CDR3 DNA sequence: TGTGCCAGCTCACCACCGTTACAGGAGGGCTACGAGCAGTACTTC. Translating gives CASSPPLQEGYEQYF.